The sample holds one count of the clone carrying this T cell receptor (beta chain). These data are taken from a study of technical replicates of blood from several donors. CDR1 is SQVTM, CDR2 ANQGSEA, per germline. The CDR3 sequence is 14 residues long. Trimming removed 4 bases from V and 7 bases from J; junction bases left unmatched: 9. Sequenced by immunoSEQ multiplex PCR; TCRdb stores in-frame clones only, minus some. This repertoire shows tens of thousands of clones, approximately 91% found once; its top ten account for approximately 0.4%. The sequence derives from a human donor in good health. The chain combines TRBV29-1 with TRBJ1-2; 10 positions agree with TRBD1. Sequenced: T cells isolated from PBMCs. CDR3: CSVAGRTGGSGYTF. The CDR3 nucleotides are TGCAGCGTTGCCGGACGGACAGGGGGATCTGGCTACACCTTC.